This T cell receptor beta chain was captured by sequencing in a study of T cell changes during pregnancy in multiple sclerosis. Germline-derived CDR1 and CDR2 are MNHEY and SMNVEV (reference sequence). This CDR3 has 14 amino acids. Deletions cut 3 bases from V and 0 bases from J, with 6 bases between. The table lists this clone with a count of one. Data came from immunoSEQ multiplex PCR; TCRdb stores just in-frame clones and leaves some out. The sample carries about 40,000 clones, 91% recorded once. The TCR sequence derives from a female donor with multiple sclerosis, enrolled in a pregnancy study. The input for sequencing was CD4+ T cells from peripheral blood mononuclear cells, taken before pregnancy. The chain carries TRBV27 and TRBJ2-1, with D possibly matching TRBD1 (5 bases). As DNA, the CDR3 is TGTGCCAGCAGTTTTCAGGGCTCCTACAATGAGCAGTTCTTC. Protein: CASSFQGSYNEQFF.